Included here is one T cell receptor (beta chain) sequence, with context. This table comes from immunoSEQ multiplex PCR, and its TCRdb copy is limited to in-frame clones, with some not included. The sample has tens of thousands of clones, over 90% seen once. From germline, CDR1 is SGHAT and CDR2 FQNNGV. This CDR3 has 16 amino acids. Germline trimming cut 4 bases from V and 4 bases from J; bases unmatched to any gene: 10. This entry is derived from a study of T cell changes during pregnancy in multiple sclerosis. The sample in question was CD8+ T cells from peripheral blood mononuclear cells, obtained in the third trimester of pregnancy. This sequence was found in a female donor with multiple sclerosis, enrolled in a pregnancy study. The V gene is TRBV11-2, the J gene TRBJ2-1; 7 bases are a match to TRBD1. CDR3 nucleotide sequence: TGTGCCAGCAGCTCCGTTCGGGACAGAACTTACAATGAGCAGTTCTTC. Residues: CASSSVRDRTYNEQFF.